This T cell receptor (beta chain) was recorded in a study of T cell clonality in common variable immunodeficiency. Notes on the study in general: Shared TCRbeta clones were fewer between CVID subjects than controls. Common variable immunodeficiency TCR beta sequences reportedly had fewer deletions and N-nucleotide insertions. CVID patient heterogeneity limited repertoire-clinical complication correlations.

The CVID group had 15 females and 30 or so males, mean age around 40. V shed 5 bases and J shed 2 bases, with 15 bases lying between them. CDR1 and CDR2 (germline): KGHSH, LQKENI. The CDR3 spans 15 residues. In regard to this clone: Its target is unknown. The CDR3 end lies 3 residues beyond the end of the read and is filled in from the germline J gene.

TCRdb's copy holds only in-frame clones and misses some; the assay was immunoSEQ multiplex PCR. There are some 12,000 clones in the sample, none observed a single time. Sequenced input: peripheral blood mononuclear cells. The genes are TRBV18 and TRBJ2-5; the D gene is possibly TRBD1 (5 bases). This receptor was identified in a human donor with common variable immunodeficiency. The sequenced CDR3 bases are TGTGCCAGCTCATTACAAGCAGGGTTACAAGAGACC. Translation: CASSLQAGLQET. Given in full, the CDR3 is CASSLQAGLQETQYF.